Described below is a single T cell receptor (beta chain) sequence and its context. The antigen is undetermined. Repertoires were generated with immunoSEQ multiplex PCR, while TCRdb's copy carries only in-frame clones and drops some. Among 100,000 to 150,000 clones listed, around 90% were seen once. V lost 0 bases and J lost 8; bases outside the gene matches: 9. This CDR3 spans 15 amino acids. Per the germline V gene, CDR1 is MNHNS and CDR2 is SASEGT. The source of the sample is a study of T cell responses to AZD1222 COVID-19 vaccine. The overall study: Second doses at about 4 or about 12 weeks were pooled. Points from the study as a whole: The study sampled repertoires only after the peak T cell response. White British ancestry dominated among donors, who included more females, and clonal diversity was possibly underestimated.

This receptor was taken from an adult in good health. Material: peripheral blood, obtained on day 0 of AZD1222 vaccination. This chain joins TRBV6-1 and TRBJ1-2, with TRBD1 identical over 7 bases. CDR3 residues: CASSEAPGQSRGYTF. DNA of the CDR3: TGTGCCAGCAGTGAAGCCCCGGGACAGTCTAGAGGCTACACCTTC.